The 29 T cell receptor beta chains presented below share a single source sample, sequenced in a study of monozygotic twins with inflammatory bowel disease. TCRdb re-called the 5' RACE reads; every CDR3 protein appears as one record, without DNA. The table lists around 450,000 distinct CDR3 sequences. The material sequenced was blood. Receptor source: a human donor with ulcerative colitis or Crohn's disease, or a healthy co-twin of an affected twin (not recorded which).

The V gene is TRBV19, the J gene TRBJ2-1. Looked up from germline, CDR1 is LNHDA and CDR2 is SQIVND (reference sequence). The CDR3 is 13 amino acids. The CDR3 spells CASSIDPYNEQFF.

The chain is built from TRBV24-1 and TRBJ2-2; TCRdb's D call, TRBD1, is unchecked because there is no DNA. The CDR3 has 17 amino acids. Germline CDR1 and CDR2: KGHDR and SFDVKD. The CDR3 reads CATSAPDGERGAGELFF.

The gene calls are TRBV28 and TRBJ2-7; without DNA, the TCRdb call of TRBD2 cannot be checked. The CDR3 consists of 15 residues. Germline lookup yields CDR1 MDHEN and CDR2 SYDVKM. CDR3 loop: CASSPAGLSPAEQYF.

This chain connects TRBV11-2 to TRBJ2-1; TCRdb reports TRBD2, a call that lacks DNA to check it against. Germline V gene sequence: CDR1 SGHAT, CDR2 FQNNGV. The CDR3 length is 16 residues. The CDR3 spells CASSSFVAGGYNDQFF.

The CDR3 region is CASSSVPNEQFF. J is TRBJ2-1 and V is TRBV6-5; TCRdb's D call of TRBD1 is untestable without DNA. This CDR3 spans 12 amino acids. CDR1 and CDR2 from the germline V gene are MNHEY and SVGAGI.

J is TRBJ1-3 and V is TRBV19. Germline V lookup: CDR1 LNHDA, CDR2 SQIVND (reference sequence). The CDR3 runs to 17 residues. The CDR3 here is CASRNSPTSSSGNTIYF.

The rearrangement uses TRBV18 and TRBJ2-4. From germline, CDR1 is KGHSH and CDR2 LQKENI. This CDR3 comprises 15 residues. The CDR3 reads CASSQQIRHRGIQYF.

The chain is built from TRBV7-2 and TRBJ2-7; absent DNA, TCRdb's TRBD1 call cannot be checked. Germline CDR1 reads SGHTA; CDR2 reads FQGNSA. This CDR3 has 15 amino acids. CDR3 sequence reads: CASSTRQGVIYEQYF.

The CDR3 loop reads CSARNRETHTEAFF. The chain joins TRBV20-1 to TRBJ1-1. This CDR3 region has 14 residues. Per germline, CDR1 DFQATT and CDR2 SNEGSKA (reference sequence).

This chain connects TRBV12-3 or TRBV12-4 to TRBJ2-3. This CDR3 has 14 residues. CDR3 amino acids: CASSLADGADTQYF.

V is TRBV20-1 and J is TRBJ1-5; TCRdb's assignment of TRBD1 cannot be checked, as there is no DNA. The CDR3 has 12 amino acids. Germline V gives CDR1 DFQATT, CDR2 SNEGSKA (reference sequence). The CDR3 is CSASPGAQPQHF.

V gene TRBV10-3 combines with J gene TRBJ2-5. The CDR3 is made up of 12 amino acids. Germline loops: CDR1 ENHRY, CDR2 SYGVKD. The CDR3 protein is CAISEFEETQYF.

This sequence joins TRBV6-2 or TRBV6-3 and TRBJ2-7; TCRdb proposes TRBD1, but this gene call is untestable without DNA. Germline V lookup: CDR1 MNHEY, CDR2 SVGEGT. The CDR3 loop spans 13 amino acids. The chain's CDR3 is CASSYPGRYEQYF.

CDR3 residues: CASSSFPATFNYGYTF. The V gene is TRBV7-9, the J gene TRBJ1-2; TCRdb designates TRBD1, a call that cannot be tested without DNA. There are 16 residues in the CDR3. Germline CDR1 and CDR2: SEHNR and FQNEAQ (reference sequence). Variable domain in full (rest from reference TRBV7-9 and TRBJ1-2): DTGVSQNPRHKITKRGQNVTFRCDPISEHNRLYWYRQTLGQGPEFLTYFQNEAQLEKSRLLSDRFSAERPKGSFSTLEIQRTEQGDSAMYLCASSSFPATFNYGYTFGSGTRLTVV.

The gene calls are TRBV19 and TRBJ1-2. Germline lookup yields CDR1 LNHDA and CDR2 SQIVND (reference sequence). The CDR3 length is 15 residues. The CDR3: CASSIDTALSYGYTF.

The V call is TRBV5-1, the J call TRBJ1-1; the TRBD1 assignment by TCRdb is unverifiable without DNA. The CDR3 is 12 amino acids. The germline V gene encodes CDR1 SGHRS and CDR2 YFSETQ. CDR3 sequence reads: CASRDTNTEAFF. The full variable domain, its missing parts supplied by reference TRBV5-1 and TRBJ1-1, is KAGVTQTPRYLIKTRGQQVTLSCSPISGHRSVSWYQQTPGQGLQFLFEYFSETQRNKGNFPGRFSGRQFSNSRSEMNVSTLELGDSALYLCASRDTNTEAFFGQGTRLTVV.

V and J are TRBV20-1 and TRBJ2-1; TCRdb selects TRBD2, and the lack of DNA leaves this call unchecked. Germline CDR1 is DFQATT and CDR2 is SNEGSKA (reference sequence). The CDR3 totals 17 residues. The CDR3 sequence is CSARIPPLLAVYNEQFF.

This chain joins TRBV20-1 and TRBJ2-1; the D call of TRBD2 rests on TCRdb alone, since no DNA is present to check it. The CDR3 sequence is 14 residues long. The germline V gene encodes CDR1 DFQATT and CDR2 SNEGSKA (reference sequence). The CDR3 sequence: CSASIRGLNNEQFF.

The chain recombines TRBV5-1 with TRBJ1-6. CDR1 is SGHRS and CDR2 is YFSETQ in the germline V gene. The CDR3 sequence is 17 residues long. The CDR3 sequence: CASRVDPLRTEYSPLHF.

The chain links TRBV19 to TRBJ2-1; checking the TCRdb D call of TRBD2 is not possible without DNA. The CDR3 is 13 residues long. Germline values: CDR1 LNHDA, CDR2 SQIVND (reference sequence). This CDR3 reads CASRGTRNNEQFF.

The chain couples TRBV7-2 to TRBJ2-3. Germline CDR1 SGHTA, CDR2 FQGNSA. CDR3 length: 12 residues. The CDR3: CASSLEQVTQYF.

The chain couples TRBV6-5 to TRBJ1-1; TCRdb returns TRBD1, unconfirmable since there is no DNA. Germline loops: CDR1 MNHEY, CDR2 SVGAGI. This CDR3 contains 16 residues. CDR3 in amino acids: CASSYLPGWERTEAFF.

This chain's CDR3 is CASSSVNQPQHF. The chain links TRBV27 to TRBJ1-5. In germline, CDR1 is MNHEY, CDR2 SMNVEV (reference sequence). This CDR3 comprises 12 residues.

V gene TRBV5-1 combines with J gene TRBJ2-7; the D call from TCRdb, TRBD2, cannot be confirmed without DNA. The CDR3 is 15 residues long. The germline gives CDR1 SGHRS, CDR2 YFSETQ. CDR3 sequence reads: CASTLAGDLYYEQYF.

V usage is TRBV5-6 and J usage is TRBJ2-7. CDR1 is SGHDT and CDR2 is YYEEEE in the germline V gene. The CDR3 is 13 residues long. The CDR3 protein is CASSLWRSDEQYF.

The V and J genes are TRBV7-2 and TRBJ1-2; TCRdb designates TRBD1, a call that cannot be tested without DNA. This CDR3 has 13 amino acids. In germline, CDR1 is SGHTA, CDR2 FQGNSA. The CDR3 sequence: CASSGGTSAVYTF.

This rearrangement joins TRBV27 to TRBJ1-2; the TCRdb D gene call, TRBD1, has no DNA to confirm it. The CDR3 extends over 13 amino acids. Per the germline V gene, CDR1 is MNHEY and CDR2 is SMNVEV (reference sequence). CDR3 amino acids: CASSNRQGWGYTF.

The J gene is TRBJ1-6, the V gene TRBV5-1; TCRdb lists TRBD1, though no DNA is available to test this call. This CDR3 is built from 14 residues. The V gene's germline CDR1 is SGHRS and CDR2 YFSETQ. The CDR3: CASSLGGGNSPLHF.

V and J are TRBV11-2 and TRBJ2-1; TCRdb reports TRBD2, a call that lacks DNA to check it against. Germline V CDR1 and CDR2: SGHAT, FQNNGV. The CDR3 is 15 residues long. CDR3 amino acids: CASSLPGTSGGTRFF.